This entry features one T cell receptor beta chain sequence. The clone's antigen remains unknown. There are no base qualities to consult, and no much larger clone falls within one base. The CDR3 runs 18 residues from the cysteine to the phenylalanine. Just the 54-base CDR3 DNA is kept, in frame starting at base 1. Reading the germline V gene gives CDR1 MGHRA and CDR2 YSYEKL. A distance of 22 bases separates the germline ends of V and J, which lose 0 bases and 5 bases respectively. This sample was taken from a study of T cells in Graves' hyperthyroidism and ophthalmopathy (dated by TCRdb to the late 2010s). Looking at the study overall: Peripheral blood samples were taken at the time of initial diagnosis, prior to any treatment. The approximately 90 discovery patients were divided at random into training and test sets in a 7:3 ratio. A discovery cohort of around 100 patients, approximately 45 with Graves' ophthalmopathy and 55 to 60 with stable Graves' hyperthyroidism, was used to find distinguishing TCR V-J signatures. TCR Vbeta CDR3 sequencing of 130 to 150 peripheral blood samples (around 45 ophthalmopathy, 75 to 80 hyperthyroidism and around 17 progressor patients) is reported in the paper. Whether ophthalmopathy could be predicted prospectively was tested in an independent validation cohort made up of approximately 19 hyperthyroidism patients plus 17 patients who later progressed to ophthalmopathy. In addition, the study compared T-cell repertoires in thyroid tissue and in blood from five to seven Graves' hyperthyroidism patients. After sampling, hyperthyroidism patients received methimazole starting at 30 mg daily, and ophthalmopathy patients received high-dose intravenous methylprednisolone. Summary of the overall study and its limitations: Sample size was not statistically predetermined, and investigators were not blinded to group allocation. Blood samples also contained most of the expanded thyroid clonotypes (frequency above 0.001), which suggests that blood repertoires may reflect thyroid immune responses. In validation, the model predicted progression to ophthalmopathy with approximately 70% sensitivity and less than 80% specificity, a median of approximately 6.7 months before onset. Ophthalmopathy was separated from stable hyperthyroidism by a 13 V-J signature model, with approximately 85% sensitivity and approximately 84% specificity obtained in cross-validation and 80%/75% obtained in testing.

Hyperthyroidism patients were aged 18 to 65 years and newly diagnosed, with disease duration of less than 2 months. Patients with uncontrolled infections, other autoimmune diseases, pregnancy or lactation were excluded. Diagnoses relied on clinical symptoms, serum thyroxine and TRAb, thyroid ultrasound and orbital computed tomography. Blood from progressor patients was drawn when they were first diagnosed with hyperthyroidism, before any ophthalmopathy symptoms appeared. PBMCs were isolated from 7.5 to 10 ml of fresh peripheral blood by Ficoll-Paque density gradient centrifugation. Progressor patients were defined as those initially diagnosed with Graves' hyperthyroidism in whom ophthalmopathy developed during follow-up. Trizol reagent was used to extract total RNA, and RNA quality was then checked on an Agilent 2100 Bioanalyzer. TCR beta CDR3 regions were amplified from RNA transcripts. A first-round RT-PCR of the TCR CDR3 used the HTBI primer set with the Qiagen OneStep RT-PCR kit. A second multiplex PCR round built the libraries, followed by size selection and purification. Paired-end sequencing of the libraries was performed with 100 bp reads on an Illumina HiSeq2000. Processing in the source paper ran as follows. SOAPnuke was used to process the raw data, throwing out any read that contained adapters or uncalled bases, had a mean Phred below 15, or lacked an exact constant-primer or identifier match. High-quality paired reads were merged with COPE v1.2.5, and unique nucleotide sequences were defined as clonotypes. MiTCR v1.1 was used to align the clonotypes against IMGT TRBV, TRBD and TRBJ reference segments. Analysis was restricted to V-J combinations with a frequency above 0.0001, which covered over 98% of repertoires. A TCS score was defined as the ratio between F50 (clonal expansion) and ExV (chaos), using BLOSUM62-based TCRdist between CDR3 peptides within each V-J. Welch's t-statistics and random forest reduced just over 500 V-J features to roughly 13, which were used in a naive Bayes classifier (R e1071). TCRdb reanalyzed the raw reads on its own, using fastp at Q25 for trimming and MiXCR for clone calling, and kept in-frame beta chains. Every distinct CDR3 protein forms one entry, paired with its most common genes and DNA. V and J calls and clone size were set by TCRdb, not the authors. This sample has fewer than 900,000 distinct CDR3 sequences in its table, and 18% of those were observed once. The ten largest account for over 15% of the sample.

Sequencing used blood. This TCR derives from a woman between 45 and 65 years old with Graves' hyperthyroidism that later progressed to Graves' ophthalmopathy. The receptor chain draws on TRBV4-1 and TRBJ1-2; the D gene is perhaps TRBD1, from 5 matching bases. The CDR3 in this case is CASSQEGHRDLIGYGYTF. The DNA reads TGCGCCAGCAGCCAAGAGGGGCACCGGGACCTTATAGGGTATGGCTACACCTTC.